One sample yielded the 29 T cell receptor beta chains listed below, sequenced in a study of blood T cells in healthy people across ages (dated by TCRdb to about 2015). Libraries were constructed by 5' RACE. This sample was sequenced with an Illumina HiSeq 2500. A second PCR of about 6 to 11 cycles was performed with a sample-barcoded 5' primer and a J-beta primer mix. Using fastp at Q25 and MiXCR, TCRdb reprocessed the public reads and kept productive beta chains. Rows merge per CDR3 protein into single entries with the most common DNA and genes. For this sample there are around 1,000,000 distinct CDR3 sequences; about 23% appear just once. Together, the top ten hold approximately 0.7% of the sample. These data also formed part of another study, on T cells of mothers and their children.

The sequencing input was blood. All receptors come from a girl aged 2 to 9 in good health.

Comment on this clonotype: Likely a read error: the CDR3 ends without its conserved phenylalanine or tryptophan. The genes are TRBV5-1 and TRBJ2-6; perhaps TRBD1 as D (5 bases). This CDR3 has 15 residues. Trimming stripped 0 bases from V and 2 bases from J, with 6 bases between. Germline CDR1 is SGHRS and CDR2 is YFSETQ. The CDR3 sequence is CASSLEGAGANVLTI. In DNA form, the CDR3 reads TGCGCCAGCAGCTTGGAAGGGGCTGGGGCCAACGTCCTGACTATC.

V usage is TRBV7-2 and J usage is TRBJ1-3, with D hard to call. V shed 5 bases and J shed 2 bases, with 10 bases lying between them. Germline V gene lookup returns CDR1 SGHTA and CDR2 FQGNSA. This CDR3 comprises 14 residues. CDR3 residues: CASSEGITGNTIYF. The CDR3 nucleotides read TGTGCCAGCAGCGAAGGGATTACTGGAAACACCATATATTTT.

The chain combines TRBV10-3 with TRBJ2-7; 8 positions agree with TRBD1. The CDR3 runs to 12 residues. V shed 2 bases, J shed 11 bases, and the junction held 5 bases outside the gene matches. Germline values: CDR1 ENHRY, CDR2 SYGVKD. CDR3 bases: TGTGCCATCAGTGAGGCACAGGGGGATGAGTACTTC. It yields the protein CAISEAQGDEYF.

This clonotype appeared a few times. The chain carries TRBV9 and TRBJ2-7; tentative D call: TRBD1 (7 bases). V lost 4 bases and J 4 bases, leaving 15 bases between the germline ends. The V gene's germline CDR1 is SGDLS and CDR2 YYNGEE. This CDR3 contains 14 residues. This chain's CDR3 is CASSSHQGGYEQYF. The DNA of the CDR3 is TGTGCCAGCAGCTCTCACCAGGGGGGTTACGAGCAGTACTTC.

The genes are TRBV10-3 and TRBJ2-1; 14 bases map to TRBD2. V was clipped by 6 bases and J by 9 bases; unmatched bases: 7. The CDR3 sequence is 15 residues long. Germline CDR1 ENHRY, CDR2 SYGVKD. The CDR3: CAIRTGLAGAGEQFF. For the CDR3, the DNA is TGTGCCATCAGGACGGGACTAGCGGGAGCGGGTGAGCAGTTCTTC.

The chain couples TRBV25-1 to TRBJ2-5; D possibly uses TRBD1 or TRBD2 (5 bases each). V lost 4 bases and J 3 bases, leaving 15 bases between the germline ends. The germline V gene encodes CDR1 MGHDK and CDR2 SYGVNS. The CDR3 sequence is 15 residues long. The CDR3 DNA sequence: TGTGCCAGCAGTGGAACCGGGACCCCCAAAGAGACCCAGTACTTC. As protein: CASSGTGTPKETQYF.

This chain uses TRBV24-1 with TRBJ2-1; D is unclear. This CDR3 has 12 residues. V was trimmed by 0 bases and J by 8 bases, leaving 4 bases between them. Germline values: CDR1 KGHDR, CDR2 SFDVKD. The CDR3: CATSDLMDEQFF. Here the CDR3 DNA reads TGTGCCACCAGTGATTTGATGGATGAGCAGTTCTTC.

The CDR3 coding sequence is TGCGCCAGCAGCTTGGCACAGGTGGAGGGAGAGACCCAGTACTTC. This gives the protein CASSLAQVEGETQYF. The rearrangement joins TRBV5-1 to TRBJ2-5; the D gene is possibly TRBD2 (6 bases). CDR3 size: 15 residues. The ends were cut back, 0 bases at V and 4 bases at J, with 13 bases in the middle. Germline V gene sequence: CDR1 SGHRS, CDR2 YFSETQ.

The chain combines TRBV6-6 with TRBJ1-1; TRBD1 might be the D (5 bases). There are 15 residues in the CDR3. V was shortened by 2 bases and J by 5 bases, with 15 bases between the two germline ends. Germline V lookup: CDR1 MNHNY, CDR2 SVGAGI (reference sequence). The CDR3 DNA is TGTGCCAGCAGTTACACCTGGGACCTGCGGACTGAAGCTTTCTTT. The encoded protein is CASSYTWDLRTEAFF.

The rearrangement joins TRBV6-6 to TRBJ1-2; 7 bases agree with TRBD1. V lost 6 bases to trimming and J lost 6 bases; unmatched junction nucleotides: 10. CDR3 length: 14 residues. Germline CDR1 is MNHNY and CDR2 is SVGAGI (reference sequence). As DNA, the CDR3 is TGTGCCAGCAGCACCTGGCCAGGGGGGGATGGCTACACCTTC. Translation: CASSTWPGGDGYTF.

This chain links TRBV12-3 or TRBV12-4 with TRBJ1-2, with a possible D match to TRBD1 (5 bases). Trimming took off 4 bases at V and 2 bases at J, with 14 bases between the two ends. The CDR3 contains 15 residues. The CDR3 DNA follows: TGTGCCAGCAGTTCCGGGACCGTGATGAACTATGGCTACACCTTC. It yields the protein CASSSGTVMNYGYTF.

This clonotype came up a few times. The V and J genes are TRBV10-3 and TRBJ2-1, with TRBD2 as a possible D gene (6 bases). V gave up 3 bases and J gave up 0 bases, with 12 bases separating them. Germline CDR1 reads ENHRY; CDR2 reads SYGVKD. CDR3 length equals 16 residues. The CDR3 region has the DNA TGTGCCATCAGTGACCCGGAGCGGGTCTCCTACAATGAGCAGTTCTTC. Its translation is CAISDPERVSYNEQFF.

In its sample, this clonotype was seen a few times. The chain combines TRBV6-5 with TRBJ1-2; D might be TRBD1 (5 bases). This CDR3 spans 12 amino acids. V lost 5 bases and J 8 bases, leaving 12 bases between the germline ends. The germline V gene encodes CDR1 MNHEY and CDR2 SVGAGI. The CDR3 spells CASSHLGGGYTF. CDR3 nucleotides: TGTGCCAGCAGTCACCTGGGGGGAGGCTACACCTTC.

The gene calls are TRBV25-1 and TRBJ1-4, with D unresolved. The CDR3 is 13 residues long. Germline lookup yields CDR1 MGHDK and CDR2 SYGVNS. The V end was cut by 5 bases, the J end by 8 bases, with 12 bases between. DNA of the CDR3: TGTGCCAGCAGTCTCCGTGCTGGAGAAAAACTGTTTTTT. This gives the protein CASSLRAGEKLFF.

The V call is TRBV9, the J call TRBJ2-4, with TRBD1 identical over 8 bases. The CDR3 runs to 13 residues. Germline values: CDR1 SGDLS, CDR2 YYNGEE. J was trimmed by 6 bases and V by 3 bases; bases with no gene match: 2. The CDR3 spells CASSEGQGNIQYF. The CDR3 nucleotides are TGTGCCAGCAGCGAAGGACAGGGAAACATTCAGTACTTC.

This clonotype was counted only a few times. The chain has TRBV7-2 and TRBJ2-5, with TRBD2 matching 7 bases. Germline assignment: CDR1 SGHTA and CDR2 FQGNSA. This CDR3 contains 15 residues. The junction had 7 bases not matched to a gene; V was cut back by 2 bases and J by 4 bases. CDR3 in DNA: TGTGCCAGCAGCTTAAGGGTAGCGGGTTCAGAGACCCAGTACTTC. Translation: CASSLRVAGSETQYF.

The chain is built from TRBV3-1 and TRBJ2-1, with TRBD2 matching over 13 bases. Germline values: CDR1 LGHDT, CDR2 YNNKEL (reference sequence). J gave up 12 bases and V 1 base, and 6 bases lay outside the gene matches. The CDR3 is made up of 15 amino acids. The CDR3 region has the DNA TGTGCCAGCAGCCAAGGGACTAGCGGGGGACGGGTGCAGTTCTTC. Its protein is CASSQGTSGGRVQFF.

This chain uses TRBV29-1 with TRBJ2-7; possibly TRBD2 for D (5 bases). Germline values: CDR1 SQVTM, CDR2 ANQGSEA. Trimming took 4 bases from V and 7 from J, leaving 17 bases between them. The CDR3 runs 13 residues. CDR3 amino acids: CSVVGVFTSEQYF. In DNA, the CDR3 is TGCAGCGTTGTTGGGGTTTTCACTAGTGAGCAGTACTTC.

The CDR3 loop is CSALLYIQYF. CDR3 sequence (DNA): TGCAGCGCTTTACTCTACATTCAGTACTTC. This chain connects TRBV29-1 to TRBJ2-4; D uncertain. The germline V gene encodes CDR1 SQVTM and CDR2 ANQGSEA. Trimming left V 7 bases short and J 8 bases short, with 9 bases between. CDR3 length: 10 amino acids.

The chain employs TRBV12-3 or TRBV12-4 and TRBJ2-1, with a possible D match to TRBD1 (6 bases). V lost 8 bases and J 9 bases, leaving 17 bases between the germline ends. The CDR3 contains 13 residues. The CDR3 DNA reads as TGTGCCAGCGATGGATTGAGGGGGACTGAGCAGTTCTTC. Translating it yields CASDGLRGTEQFF.

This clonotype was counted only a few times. The CDR3 bases are TGTGCCAGCAGCCGAAGCCCGGGACAGGGGGCTTTCTTT. It codes for CASSRSPGQGAFF. The chain couples TRBV7-6 to TRBJ1-1; TRBD1 aligns across 10 bases. J gave up 11 bases and V 5 bases, and 8 bases lay outside the gene matches. Germline loops: CDR1 SGHVS, CDR2 FNYEAQ. CDR3 length: 13 residues.

The CDR3 loop reads CASSYESGGYEQYF. As DNA, the CDR3 is TGTGCCAGCAGTTACGAGTCGGGAGGCTACGAGCAGTACTTC. The rearrangement joins TRBV6-5 to TRBJ2-1; 7 bases align to TRBD2. The end of the DNA is better explained by TRBJ2-7, so the J call may be wrong. Germline V gene data show CDR1 as MNHEY and CDR2 as SVGAGI. This CDR3 spans 14 amino acids.

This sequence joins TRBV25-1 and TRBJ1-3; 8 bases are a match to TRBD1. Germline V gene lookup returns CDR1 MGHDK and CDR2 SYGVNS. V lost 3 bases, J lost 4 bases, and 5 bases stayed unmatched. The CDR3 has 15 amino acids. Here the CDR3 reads CASSDKGQEGNTIYF. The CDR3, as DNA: TGTGCCAGCAGTGATAAGGGACAGGAAGGAAACACCATATATTTT.

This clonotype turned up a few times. The CDR3 DNA sequence: TGCAGTGCCCTGACGGGAGATACGCAGTATTTT. This translates into CSALTGDTQYF. The chain has TRBV20-1 and TRBJ2-3; D unclear. The CDR3 loop spans 11 amino acids. Looked up from germline, CDR1 is DFQATT and CDR2 is SNEGSKA (reference sequence). Trimming stripped 6 bases from V and 5 bases from J, with 9 bases between.

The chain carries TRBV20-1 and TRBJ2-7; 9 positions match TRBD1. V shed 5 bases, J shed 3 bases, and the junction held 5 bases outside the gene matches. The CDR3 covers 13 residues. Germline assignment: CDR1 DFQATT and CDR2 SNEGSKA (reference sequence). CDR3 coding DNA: TGCAGTGCTCAGAGGACAGGGGACTACGAGCAGTACTTC. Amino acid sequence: CSAQRTGDYEQYF.

This CDR3 reads CSAKTAGANVLTF. CDR3 sequence (DNA): TGCAGTGCTAAGACAGCTGGGGCCAACGTCCTGACTTTC. The chain is built from TRBV20-1 and TRBJ2-6; a weak D match, TRBD1 (5 bases). CDR1 is DFQATT, CDR2 SNEGSKA, per germline (reference sequence). The CDR3 has 13 amino acids. The V end lost 4 bases, the J end lost 2 bases, and 6 bases lay between the germline ends.

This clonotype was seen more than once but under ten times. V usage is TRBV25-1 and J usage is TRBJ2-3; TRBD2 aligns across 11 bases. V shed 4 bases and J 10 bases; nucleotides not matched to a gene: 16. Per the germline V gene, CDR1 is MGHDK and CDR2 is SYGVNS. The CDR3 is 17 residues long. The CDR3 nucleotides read TGTGCCAGCAGTGTAGAAGGCGTAGCGGGAGGGCCTTTGGCGCAGTATTTT. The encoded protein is CASSVEGVAGGPLAQYF.

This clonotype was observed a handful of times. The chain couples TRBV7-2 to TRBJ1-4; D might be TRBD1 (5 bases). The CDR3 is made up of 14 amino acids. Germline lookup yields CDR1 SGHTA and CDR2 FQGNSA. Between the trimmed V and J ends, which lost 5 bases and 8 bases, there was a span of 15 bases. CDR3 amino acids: CASSPGVMREKLFF. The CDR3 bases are TGTGCCAGCAGCCCGGGGGTTATGAGAGAAAAACTGTTTTTT.

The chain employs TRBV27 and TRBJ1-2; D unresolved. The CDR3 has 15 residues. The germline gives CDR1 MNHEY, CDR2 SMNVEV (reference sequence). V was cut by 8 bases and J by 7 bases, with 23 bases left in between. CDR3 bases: TGTGCCAGCGTTTTATCGAATTCACACGTTGGTGGCTACACCTTC. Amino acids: CASVLSNSHVGGYTF.